This is a list of T cell receptor beta chains from one sample in a study of OX40 agonist ivuxolimab in advanced cancers. Sequencing used immunoSEQ multiplex PCR; TCRdb keeps in-frame clones, though not all of them. Of roughly 60,000 clones detected, roughly 89% appear once; the ten largest clones hold around 0.56%. The sample in question was CD4+ or CD8+ T cells sorted from blood, obtained in a trial of the OX40 agonist ivuxolimab. The receptors stem from an adult with an advanced solid tumor such as melanoma, head and neck, liver or kidney cancer. Each CDR3 is given with its conserved first and last residue. A D gene is named only where the DNA matches it firmly. For some rows the clone size is stated as once, few or many, or as a class when expanded; others skip it.

CDR3nt,CDR3aa,abundance,v_gene,d_gene,j_gene
TGTGCCAGCAGCTTCCAGCCGGGCGGCTACGAGCAGTACTTC,CASSFQPGGYEQYF,NA,TRBV9,NA,TRBJ2-7
TGTGCCAGCAGCTTAAGGTGGCGGAGGACCACAGGTACGCAGTATTTT,CASSLRWRRTTGTQYF,NA,TRBV13,NA,TRBJ2-3
TGTGCCAGCAGTGAAGCCTCAGGGGTGTACCAAGAGACCCAGTACTTC,CASSEASGVYQETQYF,NA,TRBV6-1,NA,TRBJ2-5
TGCGCCAGCAGCCAAGCGCCAGGGGCGAACACTGAAGCTTTCTTT,CASSQAPGANTEAFF,NA,TRBV4-1,NA,TRBJ1-1
TGTGCCAGTAGTGGGACTAGCGAGCAGTACTTC,CASSGTSEQYF,once,TRBV19,TRBD2,TRBJ2-7
TGCGCCAGCAGTATGGGGCAGGGCGGAGAGACCCAGTACTTC,CASSMGQGGETQYF,NA,TRBV10-1,NA,TRBJ2-5
TGTGCCAGTAGCCTCCGGGACAGGATCAACGAGCAGTACTTC,CASSLRDRINEQYF,few,TRBV19,TRBD1,TRBJ2-7
TGTGCCAGCAGCAAAACCGGACAGGGAACCAACACCGGGGAGCTGTTTTTT,CASSKTGQGTNTGELFF,NA,TRBV21-1,NA,TRBJ2-2
TGTGCCAGCAGCCAAGATACGCGAAATACGCAGTATTTT,CASSQDTRNTQYF,NA,TRBV4-2,NA,TRBJ2-3
TGTGCCAGCAGCTTATCGAAGGGGGCCCTCTACGAGCAGTACTTC,CASSLSKGALYEQYF,NA,TRBV11-2,TRBD1,TRBJ2-7
TGCGCCAGCAGCTTGGCCGGCGGTCCAAGTAGGACCCAGTACTTC,CASSLAGGPSRTQYF,NA,TRBV5-1,NA,TRBJ2-5
TGTGCCAGCAGTTACAGGGAGGTGAACACTGAAGCTTTCTTT,CASSYREVNTEAFF,NA,TRBV6-6,NA,TRBJ1-1
TGCGCCAGCAGCTTGACAGGGACTGACACTGAAGCTTTCTTT,CASSLTGTDTEAFF,NA,TRBV5-1,NA,TRBJ1-1
TGCGCCAGCAGCCAGCCACTCGGGGGAGATGAGCAGTTCTTC,CASSQPLGGDEQFF,few,TRBV4-1,NA,TRBJ2-1
TGTGCCAGCTCACCACTTGGTAGCGGGAGGACGGGCTCCTACGAGCAGTACTTC,CASSPLGSGRTGSYEQYF,few,TRBV18,TRBD2,TRBJ2-7
TGCGCCAGCAGCTTGGTAAAGGGGACCTACAATGAGCAGTTCTTC,CASSLVKGTYNEQFF,NA,TRBV5-1,NA,TRBJ2-1
TGCGCCAGCAGCCCGGGGACAAGCTCCTACGAGCAGTACTTC,CASSPGTSSYEQYF,NA,TRBV5-1,NA,TRBJ2-7
TGTGCCTGGAGTGCCTCCACTGAAGCTTTCTTT,CAWSASTEAFF,NA,TRBV30,NA,TRBJ1-1
TGTGCCAGTAGTCTCGGGACTAGCGGGGCCTCCTACGAGCAGTACTTC,CASSLGTSGASYEQYF,NA,TRBV19,TRBD2,TRBJ2-7
TGTGCCAGCAGTGAAGGGGCTAGCGGGAGGGCCGGTCCGGGGGAGCTGTTTTTT,CASSEGASGRAGPGELFF,NA,TRBV25-1,TRBD2,TRBJ2-2
TGTGCCAGCAGCTACGGGGGGGGGCAAGAGACCCAGTACTTC,CASSYGGGQETQYF,NA,TRBV5-4,TRBD2,TRBJ2-5
TGTGCCAGCAGGAGACTTACCCGAGTCAATGAGCAGTTCTTC,CASRRLTRVNEQFF,NA,TRBV28,NA,TRBJ2-1
TGTGCCAGCAGAACTACCGAAAAACTGTTTTTT,CASRTTEKLFF,few,TRBV6-6,NA,TRBJ1-4
TGTGCCAGCTCACCAAGGGACAGGGTAGTAGAAGAGACCCAGTACTTC,CASSPRDRVVEETQYF,NA,TRBV18,TRBD1,TRBJ2-5
TGTGCCAGCAGCTTACAGGTGTACGAGCAGTACTTC,CASSLQVYEQYF,NA,TRBV5-1,NA,TRBJ2-7
TGTGCCTGGAGTATGCTAGAAGGACTCTCCTACGAGCAGTACTTC,CAWSMLEGLSYEQYF,NA,TRBV30,NA,TRBJ2-7
TGCAGCGTTTCCCCTAGCACAGATACGCAGTATTTT,CSVSPSTDTQYF,NA,TRBV29-1,NA,TRBJ2-3
TGTGCCAGCACCCCTCCTCTAGCGGCCCCTTTTGGGCAGTTCTTC,CASTPPLAAPFGQFF,NA,TRBV28,TRBD2,TRBJ2-1
TGTGCCAGTAGGTTAGCGGGAGGGCATGATACGCAGTATTTT,CASRLAGGHDTQYF,once,TRBV19,TRBD2,TRBJ2-3
TGTGCCAGCAGTCCCGACAGGCTGAACACTGAAGCTTTCTTT,CASSPDRLNTEAFF,NA,TRBV2,NA,TRBJ1-1
TGTGCCAGCAGCTTAGGGACAGGGCGAGGCTACACCTTC,CASSLGTGRGYTF,NA,TRBV7-9,TRBD1,TRBJ1-2
TGTGCCAGCACCCCTGGGCCCGGACTAGCCCACAATGAGCAGTTCTTC,CASTPGPGLAHNEQFF,NA,TRBV9,TRBD2,TRBJ2-1
TGTGCCAGCTCACGGGCAGGGGTGGACTACGAGCAGTACTTC,CASSRAGVDYEQYF,NA,TRBV18,NA,TRBJ2-7
TGTGCCAGCAGTGATCCCTACGAGCAGTACTTC,CASSDPYEQYF,NA,TRBV6-1,NA,TRBJ2-7
TGTGCCAGCAGCTCACCGGGACAGGCCCTCTATGGCTACACCTTC,CASSSPGQALYGYTF,NA,TRBV5-4,TRBD1,TRBJ1-2